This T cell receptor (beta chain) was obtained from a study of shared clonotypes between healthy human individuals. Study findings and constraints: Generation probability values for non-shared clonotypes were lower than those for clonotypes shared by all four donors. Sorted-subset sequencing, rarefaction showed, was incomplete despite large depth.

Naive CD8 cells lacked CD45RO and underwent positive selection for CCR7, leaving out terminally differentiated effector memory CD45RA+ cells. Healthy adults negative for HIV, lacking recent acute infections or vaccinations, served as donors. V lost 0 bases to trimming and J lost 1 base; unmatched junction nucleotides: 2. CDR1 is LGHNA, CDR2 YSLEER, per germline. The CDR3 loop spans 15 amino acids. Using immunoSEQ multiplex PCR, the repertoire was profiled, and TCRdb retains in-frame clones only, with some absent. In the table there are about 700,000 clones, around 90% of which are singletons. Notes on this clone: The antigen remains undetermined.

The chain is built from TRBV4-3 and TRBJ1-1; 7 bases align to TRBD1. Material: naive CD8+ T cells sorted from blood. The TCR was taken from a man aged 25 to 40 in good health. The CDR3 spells CASSQEPGGNTEAFF. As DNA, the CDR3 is TGCGCCAGCAGCCAAGAGCCAGGGGGGAACACTGAAGCTTTCTTT.